This T cell receptor beta chain was captured by sequencing in a study of blood T cell repertoires in COVID-19. Study information: Collection of acute and convalescent COVID-19 samples took place in the United States, Italy and Spain.

Study processing details: Estimation of nucleated cell counts relied on the amplification of reference gene primers. Here immunoSEQ multiplex PCR was the method, and the copy in TCRdb shows in-frame clones only, minus some. The DNA was the basis for D and trimming; V, J and clone size are from that table. The sample has 200,000 to 300,000 clones; over 75% are singletons. The participants were between 18 and 89 years old and came from some 23 US areas. The CDR3 totals 15 residues. The V and J ends lost 8 bases and 4 bases respectively, with 21 bases between them. The germline gives CDR1 MNHEY, CDR2 SMNVEV (reference sequence).

Sequencing was performed on PBMCs or T cells enriched from blood (not recorded which). The rearrangement uses TRBV27 and TRBJ2-7, with TRBD2 as a possible D gene (6 bases). The clonotype comes from a woman between 40 and 55 years old who had been exposed to COVID-19. The CDR3 DNA follows: TGTGCCAGCGTCGGGGCGGGGCAGGGAGAGTACGAGCAGTACTTC. Protein sequence: CASVGAGQGEYEQYF.